This TCR beta chain was profiled in a study of cytomegalovirus exposure and HLA in healthy donors. PCR involved 60 Vbeta and 13 Jbeta primers. Data came from immunoSEQ multiplex PCR; TCRdb stores just in-frame clones and leaves some out. The sample's table shows fewer than 110,000 clones. The trim removed 6 bases at V and 4 bases at J, leaving 12 bases unmatched. CDR1 is SGHDN, CDR2 FVKESK, per germline. The CDR3 has 16 amino acids. This chain links TRBV14 with TRBJ1-5; TRBD1 matches 7 bases. The TCR was taken from a middle-aged man in good health and CMV-seronegative. The specimen was PBMCs. Here the CDR3 DNA reads TGTGCCAGCAGACTCAAATCGGGACAGCCAAATCAGCCCCAGCATTTT. Its protein product is CASRLKSGQPNQPQHF.